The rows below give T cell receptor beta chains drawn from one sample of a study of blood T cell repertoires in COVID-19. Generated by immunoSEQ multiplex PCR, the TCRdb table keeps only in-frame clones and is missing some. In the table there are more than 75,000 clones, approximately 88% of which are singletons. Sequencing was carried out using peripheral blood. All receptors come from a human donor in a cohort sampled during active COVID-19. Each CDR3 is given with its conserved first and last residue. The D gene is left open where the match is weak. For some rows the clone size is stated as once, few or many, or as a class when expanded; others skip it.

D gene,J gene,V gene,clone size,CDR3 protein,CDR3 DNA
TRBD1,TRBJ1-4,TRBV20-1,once,CSASSPQGANEKLFF,TGCAGTGCTAGTTCACCACAGGGGGCTAATGAAAAACTGTTTTTT
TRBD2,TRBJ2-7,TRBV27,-,CASSWSGTSPYEQYF,TGTGCCAGCAGTTGGTCCGGGACTAGCCCCTACGAGCAGTACTTC
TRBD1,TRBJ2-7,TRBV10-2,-,CASSEPRTGSYEQYF,TGCGCCAGCAGTGAGCCTCGGACAGGGTCCTACGAGCAGTACTTC
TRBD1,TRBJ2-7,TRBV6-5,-,CASSYTGQHYEQYF,TGTGCCAGCAGTTACACGGGACAGCACTACGAGCAGTACTTC
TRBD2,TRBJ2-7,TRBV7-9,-,CASSSFSGTSYEQYF,TGTGCCAGCAGCTCTTTTAGCGGGACCAGCTACGAGCAGTACTTC
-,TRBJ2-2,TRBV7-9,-,CASSSVSGELFF,TGTGCCAGCAGCTCCGTTAGCGGGGAGCTGTTTTTT
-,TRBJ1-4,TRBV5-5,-,CASSLTGLSEKLFF,TGTGCCAGCAGTCTAACAGGTTTGAGTGAAAAACTGTTTTTT
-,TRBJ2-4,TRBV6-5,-,CASRLVGAKNIQYF,TGTGCCAGCAGACTAGTTGGAGCCAAAAACATTCAGTACTTC
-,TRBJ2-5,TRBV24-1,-,CATSDGTRAQYF,TGTGCCACCAGTGATGGGACAAGGGCCCAGTACTTC
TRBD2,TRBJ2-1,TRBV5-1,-,CASSVSGDYNEQFF,TGCGCCAGCAGCGTAAGCGGGGACTACAATGAGCAGTTCTTC
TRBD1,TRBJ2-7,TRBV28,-,CATLQGQGAREQYF,TGTGCCACCTTGCAAGGACAGGGGGCGAGGGAGCAGTACTTC
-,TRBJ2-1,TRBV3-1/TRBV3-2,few,CASSQETSQRNEQFF,TGTGCCAGCAGCCAAGAAACTTCTCAGAGGAATGAGCAGTTCTTC
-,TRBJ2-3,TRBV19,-,CATNKPAGTDTQYF,TGTGCCACCAACAAACCGGCGGGCACAGATACGCAGTATTTT
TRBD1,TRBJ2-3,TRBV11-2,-,CASSMGYRGATDTQYF,TGTGCCAGCAGCATGGGCTACAGGGGGGCTACAGATACGCAGTATTTT
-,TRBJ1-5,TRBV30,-,CAWSGTGNQPQHF,TGTGCCTGGAGTGGCACAGGGAATCAGCCCCAGCATTTT
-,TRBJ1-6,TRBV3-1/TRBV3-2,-,CASSQEKGNSPLHF,TGTGCCAGCAGCCAAGAAAAGGGGAACTCACCCCTCCACTTT
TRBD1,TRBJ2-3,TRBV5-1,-,CASSPGQGTDTQYF,TGCGCCAGCAGCCCGGGACAGGGGACAGATACGCAGTATTTT
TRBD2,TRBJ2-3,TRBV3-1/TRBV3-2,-,CASSPRDYAADTQYF,TGTGCCAGCAGCCCCCGGGACTATGCTGCAGATACGCAGTATTTT
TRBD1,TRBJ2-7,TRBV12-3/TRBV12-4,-,CASSYRGDEQYF,TGTGCCAGCAGCTACAGGGGTGACGAGCAGTACTTC
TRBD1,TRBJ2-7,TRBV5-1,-,CASGQGVYEQYF,TGCGCCAGCGGACAGGGGGTTTACGAGCAGTACTTC
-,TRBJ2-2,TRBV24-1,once,CATSDSGSGANTGELFF,TGTGCCACCAGTGACTCCGGGAGCGGCGCGAACACCGGGGAGCTGTTTTTT
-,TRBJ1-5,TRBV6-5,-,CASRTGGGEPQHF,TGTGCCAGCAGGACAGGTGGGGGGGAGCCCCAGCATTTT
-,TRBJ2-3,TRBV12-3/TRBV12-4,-,CASSSTPRTQYF,TGTGCCAGCAGTTCGACCCCGCGGACGCAGTATTTT